This T cell receptor (beta chain) was recovered during a study of blood T cell repertoires in COVID-19. About the research overall: Acute and convalescent COVID-19 specimens originated in the United States, Italy and Spain. Nucleic acid was either cDNA or gDNA, and it came from T cells, B-cell-depleted T cells, or PBMCs.

The CDR3 extends over 14 amino acids. V lost 8 bases, J lost 0 bases, and 6 bases stayed unmatched. The germline V gene encodes CDR1 SNHLY and CDR2 FYNNEI. Study processing details: Amplified reference gene primers provided the basis for estimating nucleated cell counts. The data were produced by immunoSEQ multiplex PCR, yet TCRdb's version contains in-frame clones alone and is incomplete. The DNA gave D and trimming, while V, J and clone size come from that table. In the table there are approximately 410,000 clones, more than 80% of which are singletons. The TCR originated in a woman aged 25 to 39 with active or convalescent COVID-19. What was sequenced was peripheral blood. The chain carries TRBV2 and TRBJ1-2; 7 nucleotides align to TRBD1. DNA of the CDR3: TGTGCCAGCGGTACAGGGGTTACTAACTATGGCTACACCTTC. Translated: CASGTGVTNYGYTF.